This TCR beta chain was identified in a study of T-cell reconstitution after alpha-beta-depleted transplantation in children. General study points: Surviving recipient T cells and thymic progenitors underlay high day-60 TCRbeta diversity in some patients.

Per germline, CDR1 SGHRS and CDR2 YFSETQ. V was trimmed by 1 base and J by 6 bases, leaving 11 bases between them. This CDR3 contains 14 residues. This clonotype appeared a few times. As yet, its antigen is unknown. Using unique molecular identifiers, the investigators prepared the TCRbeta library. MiXCR, applied by TCRdb to the PCR reads, yields one record per CDR3 protein. This table holds hundreds of thousands of distinct CDR3 sequences, around 12% found once. The chain couples TRBV5-1 to TRBJ2-4; either TRBD1 or TRBD2 may supply D (5 bases each). Sequenced material: PBMCs, taken before TCRalphabeta/CD19-depleted stem cell transplant. This clonotype was sampled from a girl aged 2 to 10 with congenital amegakaryocytic thrombocytopenia, due to receive a stem cell transplant. The CDR3 coding sequence is TGCGCCAGCAGCTTGTTCGTGGGGACAAACATTCAGTACTTC. This sequence encodes CASSLFVGTNIQYF.